These T cell receptor beta chains were read from a single sample in a study of cytomegalovirus exposure and HLA in healthy donors. Profiling relied on immunoSEQ multiplex PCR, and the TCRdb table lists in-frame clones only, not all of them. The table records over 60,000 clones, roughly 96% of them present only once. Sequenced: PBMCs. The source of these receptors is a man between 18 and 35 years old in good health and CMV-seronegative. CDR3s include the opening cysteine and the closing phenylalanine or tryptophan. Each record gives: J gene, V gene, D gene, CDR3 DNA, CDR3 protein. The D gene is left open where the match is weak.

TRBJ1-1,TRBV13,TRBD1,TGTGCCAGCAGCCCCCGGGACAGGGTCCCTGCACTAGAAGCTTTCTTT,CASSPRDRVPALEAFF
TRBJ2-7,TRBV28,NA,TGTGCCACCCGTACGGACATTTCTCCTGCCACCTACGAGCAGTACTTC,CATRTDISPATYEQYF
TRBJ1-2,TRBV28,NA,TGTGCCAGCAGCCTCCCCCCCAGGGGCGGCTACACCTTC,CASSLPPRGGYTF
TRBJ2-3,TRBV7-6,NA,TGTGCCAGCAGCTCGAGGGGGTTGGATACGCAGTATTTT,CASSSRGLDTQYF
TRBJ2-7,TRBV5-6,TRBD1,TGTGCCAGCAGCTCTCGGACAGGGCGACGTTCGACTTCCTACGAGCAGTACTTC,CASSSRTGRRSTSYEQYF
TRBJ1-2,TRBV18,NA,TGTGCCAGCTCACCACCGGCCCACTATGGCTACACCTTC,CASSPPAHYGYTF
TRBJ1-3,TRBV25-1,NA,TGTGCCAGCAAGAGGGAGACAGGCGGTGGAAACACCATATATTTT,CASKRETGGGNTIYF
TRBJ2-7,TRBV11-2,NA,TGTGCCAGCAGCCCGGCGGGACGACTATCCTACGAGCAGTACTTC,CASSPAGRLSYEQYF
TRBJ2-6,TRBV4-3,NA,TGCGCCAGCAGCCAAGATAGGAGCTCTGGGGCCAACGTCCTGACTTTC,CASSQDRSSGANVLTF
TRBJ2-6,TRBV10-3,NA,TGTGCCATCAGTGTGGGACAAAACTCTGGGGCCAACGTCCTGACTTTC,CAISVGQNSGANVLTF
TRBJ2-1,TRBV5-6,NA,TGTGCCAGCAGCTTGGGACAGGAGCTTTACAATGAGCAGTTCTTC,CASSLGQELYNEQFF